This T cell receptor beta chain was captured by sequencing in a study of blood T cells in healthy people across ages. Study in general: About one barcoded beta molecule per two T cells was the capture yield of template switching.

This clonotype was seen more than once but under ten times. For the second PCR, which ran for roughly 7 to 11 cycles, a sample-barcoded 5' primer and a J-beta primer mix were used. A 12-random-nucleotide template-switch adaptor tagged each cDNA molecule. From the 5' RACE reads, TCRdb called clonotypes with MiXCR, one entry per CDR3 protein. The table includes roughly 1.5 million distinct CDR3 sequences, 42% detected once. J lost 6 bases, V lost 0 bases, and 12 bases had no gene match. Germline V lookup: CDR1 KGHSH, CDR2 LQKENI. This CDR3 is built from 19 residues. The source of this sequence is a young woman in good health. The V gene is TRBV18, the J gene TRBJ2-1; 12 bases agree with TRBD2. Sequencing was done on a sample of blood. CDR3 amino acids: CASSPPLLAGGFFGNEQFF. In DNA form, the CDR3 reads TGTGCCAGCTCACCACCTTTACTAGCGGGAGGTTTTTTTGGCAATGAGCAGTTCTTC.